Below are 5 T cell receptor beta chains sequenced from a single sample in a study of T cell responses to AZD1222 COVID-19 vaccine. Clones were sequenced by immunoSEQ multiplex PCR, and TCRdb holds only the in-frame ones, with some missing. Of approximately 44,000 clones detected, around 80% appear once; the ten largest clones hold less than 5%. The sequencing here drew on peripheral blood, taken on day 0 of AZD1222 vaccination. The source is an adult in good health.

The V call is TRBV9, the J call TRBJ2-6; TRBD1 matches at 8 bases. CDR3 length equals 19 residues. CDR1 and CDR2 from the germline V gene are SGDLS and YYNGEE. J was trimmed by 0 bases and V by 3 bases; bases with no gene match: 11. The CDR3 sequence is CASSATGQAKNSGANVLTF. The CDR3, as DNA: TGTGCCAGCAGCGCAACGGGACAGGCGAAAAACTCTGGGGCCAACGTCCTGACTTTC.

J is TRBJ2-6 and V is TRBV5-1; TRBD1 is a possible D gene (6 bases). The CDR3 has 15 residues. Germline V gene data show CDR1 as SGHRS and CDR2 as YFSETQ. The germline V and J ends were trimmed by 2 bases and 2 bases, with 8 bases remaining between them. CDR3 residues: CASSFEGAGANVLTF. The CDR3 nucleotides are TGCGCCAGCAGCTTTGAGGGGGCTGGGGCCAACGTCCTGACTTTC. The full variable domain, its missing parts supplied by reference TRBV5-1 and TRBJ2-6, is KAGVTQTPRYLIKTRGQQVTLSCSPISGHRSVSWYQQTPGQGLQFLFEYFSETQRNKGNFPGRFSGRQFSNSRSEMNVSTLELGDSALYLCASSFEGAGANVLTFGAGSRLTVL.

The genes are TRBV10-3 and TRBJ2-3; D gene unclear. Germline lookup yields CDR1 ENHRY and CDR2 SYGVKD. CDR3 length: 12 residues. Trimming pared 6 bases from V and 6 bases from J, leaving 10 bases between. In nucleotides, the CDR3 is TGTGCCATCAGAGGCCTCGAGGATACGCAGTATTTT. The encoded protein is CAIRGLEDTQYF.

The chain recombines TRBV5-1 with TRBJ1-5; D is undetermined. Germline-derived CDR1 and CDR2 are SGHRS and YFSETQ. CDR3 size: 13 residues. Trimming shortened V by 1 base and J by 5 bases, and 7 bases separated the two germline ends. CDR3 protein: CASSLIGDQPQHF. The CDR3 bases are TGCGCCAGCAGCTTGATAGGAGATCAGCCCCAGCATTTT.

The CDR3 nucleotides are TGTGCCAGCAGCCCCCCGGGAGGGGGAAACTATGGCTACACCTTC. Encoded protein: CASSPPGGGNYGYTF. The rearrangement uses TRBV7-9 and TRBJ1-2; TRBD1 might be the D (6 bases). The CDR3 has 15 residues. V was trimmed by 5 bases and J by 2 bases, leaving 15 bases between them. Per the germline V gene, CDR1 is SEHNR and CDR2 is FQNEAQ (reference sequence).